This is a list of T cell receptor beta chains from one sample in a study of TIL therapy for anti-PD-1-resistant metastatic lung cancer. This table comes from immunoSEQ multiplex PCR, and its TCRdb copy is limited to in-frame clones, with some not included. The data contain tens of thousands of clones, about 60% of them singletons. This material consisted of tumor tissue, taken at baseline. The receptor source for this set is a woman aged 30-85 years with non-small cell lung cancer. Both conserved end residues are part of each CDR3. Fields, in order: J gene, V gene, clone size, D gene, CDR3 DNA, CDR3 protein. The D gene is left open where the match is weak. A clone size is listed for some rows: how often the clone was seen (once, few, many), or a class if it is expanded.

j_gene: TRBJ1-1
v_gene: TRBV11-2
abundance: .
d_gene: .
CDR3nt: TGTGCCAGCAGCTTAGCTTTGGGGGCGACTGAAGCTTTCTTT
CDR3aa: CASSLALGATEAFF

j_gene: TRBJ2-2
v_gene: TRBV2
abundance: .
d_gene: .
CDR3nt: TGTGCCAGCAGTGAAACGGAGATAAGGAGCACCGGGGAGCTGTTTTTT
CDR3aa: CASSETEIRSTGELFF

j_gene: TRBJ1-5
v_gene: TRBV28
abundance: medium-sized
d_gene: .
CDR3nt: TGTGCCAGCAGTGTGACTAATCAGCCCCAGCATTTT
CDR3aa: CASSVTNQPQHF

j_gene: TRBJ2-6
v_gene: TRBV27
abundance: .
d_gene: .
CDR3nt: TGTGCCAGCAGTTTCTCCTTTTCCGGGGCCAACGTCCTGACTTTC
CDR3aa: CASSFSFSGANVLTF

j_gene: TRBJ2-3
v_gene: TRBV7-2
abundance: .
d_gene: TRBD2
CDR3nt: TGTGCCAGCAGCCGGGGTGGGGGACTAGCGGGAGGACGCACAGATACGCAGTATTTT
CDR3aa: CASSRGGGLAGGRTDTQYF

j_gene: TRBJ2-3
v_gene: TRBV10-3
abundance: few
d_gene: .
CDR3nt: TGTGCCATCAGTGCGTTACAGGTCGGGCAGTATTTT
CDR3aa: CAISALQVGQYF

j_gene: TRBJ2-1
v_gene: TRBV21-1
abundance: .
d_gene: .
CDR3nt: TGTGCCAGCAGCGGCACTAGCGGGAGAGTGGCTGAGCAGTTCTTC
CDR3aa: CASSGTSGRVAEQFF

j_gene: TRBJ1-5
v_gene: TRBV19
abundance: few
d_gene: .
CDR3nt: TGTGCCAGTCAGGCGGTGGGGGGGGCGAGCAAGCCCCAGCATTTT
CDR3aa: CASQAVGGASKPQHF

j_gene: TRBJ2-5
v_gene: TRBV27
abundance: medium-sized
d_gene: .
CDR3nt: TGTGCCAGCAAACCGGAAAGCGGGGAGACCCAGTACTTC
CDR3aa: CASKPESGETQYF

j_gene: TRBJ2-3
v_gene: TRBV7-9
abundance: few
d_gene: .
CDR3nt: TGTGCCAGCAGCCCGGAGGGATCTAGCACAGATACGCAGTATTTT
CDR3aa: CASSPEGSSTDTQYF

j_gene: TRBJ2-2
v_gene: TRBV29-1
abundance: .
d_gene: .
CDR3nt: TGCAGCGCCAACATGGGGGCAAGACAGACCGGGGAGCTGTTTTTT
CDR3aa: CSANMGARQTGELFF

j_gene: TRBJ1-2
v_gene: TRBV7-9
abundance: once
d_gene: .
CDR3nt: TGTGCCAGCAGCTTAAGGAGCTCTGGGTCTGGCTACACCTTC
CDR3aa: CASSLRSSGSGYTF

j_gene: TRBJ1-3
v_gene: TRBV18
abundance: .
d_gene: TRBD1
CDR3nt: TGTGCCAGCTTAGACGCCGGGACAGCTGGAAACACCATATATTTT
CDR3aa: CASLDAGTAGNTIYF

j_gene: TRBJ1-1
v_gene: TRBV29-1
abundance: .
d_gene: .
CDR3nt: TGCAGCGGGAGCCGGGACAAGAACACTGAAGCTTTCTTT
CDR3aa: CSGSRDKNTEAFF

j_gene: TRBJ2-7
v_gene: TRBV19
abundance: .
d_gene: TRBD1
CDR3nt: TGTGCCAGTAGTCCCGGGACAGCCTACGAGCAGTACTTC
CDR3aa: CASSPGTAYEQYF

j_gene: TRBJ1-4
v_gene: TRBV30
abundance: .
d_gene: TRBD1
CDR3nt: TGTGCCTGGAGCGCCGGGACAGGGTGGGAAAAACTGTTTTTT
CDR3aa: CAWSAGTGWEKLFF

j_gene: TRBJ1-1
v_gene: TRBV5-4
abundance: few
d_gene: .
CDR3nt: TGTGCCAGCAGAGTTGTTGCAGGGCTAACTGAAGCTTTCTTT
CDR3aa: CASRVVAGLTEAFF

j_gene: TRBJ2-7
v_gene: TRBV4-1
abundance: .
d_gene: TRBD2
CDR3nt: TGCGCCAGCAGCCGGGAGACTAGCGGGCAATACGAGCAGTACTTC
CDR3aa: CASSRETSGQYEQYF

j_gene: TRBJ2-5
v_gene: TRBV14
abundance: .
d_gene: TRBD1
CDR3nt: TGTGCCAGCAGCCAGAACGGACAGGGACAAGAGACCCAGTACTTC
CDR3aa: CASSQNGQGQETQYF

j_gene: TRBJ2-7
v_gene: TRBV11-2
abundance: .
d_gene: .
CDR3nt: TGTGCCAGCAGCTTATCCCCTAGCGCCTACGAGCAGTACTTC
CDR3aa: CASSLSPSAYEQYF

j_gene: TRBJ1-2
v_gene: TRBV18
abundance: .
d_gene: .
CDR3nt: TGTGCCAGCTCACTCAGCGGGGGCGCTGGCTATGGCTACACCTTC
CDR3aa: CASSLSGGAGYGYTF

j_gene: TRBJ2-5
v_gene: TRBV19
abundance: .
d_gene: TRBD2
CDR3nt: TGTGCCAGTAGTAGGGGACTAGCGGGAGTAGAGACCCAGTACTTC
CDR3aa: CASSRGLAGVETQYF

j_gene: TRBJ1-4
v_gene: TRBV27
abundance: once
d_gene: .
CDR3nt: TGTGCCAGCAGTTGGACAGCGGATGCAACTAATGAAAAACTGTTTTTT
CDR3aa: CASSWTADATNEKLFF

j_gene: TRBJ2-3
v_gene: TRBV18
abundance: once
d_gene: .
CDR3nt: TGTGCCAGCTCACAGAGGGACGGAGATACGCAGTATTTT
CDR3aa: CASSQRDGDTQYF

j_gene: TRBJ2-5
v_gene: TRBV6-5
abundance: .
d_gene: .
CDR3nt: TGTGCCAGCAGTTCCCCGGGAGAAGAGACCCAGTACTTC
CDR3aa: CASSSPGEETQYF

j_gene: TRBJ2-7
v_gene: TRBV30
abundance: .
d_gene: .
CDR3nt: TGTGCCTGGAGAGGGAGGAGCCCATACGAGCAGTACTTC
CDR3aa: CAWRGRSPYEQYF

j_gene: TRBJ2-7
v_gene: TRBV5-1
abundance: .
d_gene: .
CDR3nt: TGTGCCAGCAGCTTGGGGCTAGAAAGCTACGAGCAGTACTTC
CDR3aa: CASSLGLESYEQYF

j_gene: TRBJ2-7
v_gene: TRBV27
abundance: .
d_gene: TRBD1
CDR3nt: TGTGCCAGCAGCTCCCGGGACAGTTACTACGAGCAGTACTTC
CDR3aa: CASSSRDSYYEQYF

j_gene: TRBJ1-2
v_gene: TRBV27
abundance: few
d_gene: TRBD1
CDR3nt: TGTGCCAGCAGGCCGCAGGGGGGTCTCTATGGCTACACCTTC
CDR3aa: CASRPQGGLYGYTF

j_gene: TRBJ2-7
v_gene: TRBV6-6
abundance: .
d_gene: .
CDR3nt: TGTGCCAGCAGTACCAGCGGCGGCCAGTACGAGCAGTACTTC
CDR3aa: CASSTSGGQYEQYF

j_gene: TRBJ2-5
v_gene: TRBV7-2
abundance: .
d_gene: TRBD2
CDR3nt: TGTGCCAGCAGCCTGAGGGCTAGCGGGAGCGGTACAGAGACCCAGTACTTC
CDR3aa: CASSLRASGSGTETQYF

j_gene: TRBJ2-5
v_gene: TRBV2
abundance: .
d_gene: .
CDR3nt: TGTGCCAGCCAGGGAGGGGGGAGCGGGACCCAGTACTTC
CDR3aa: CASQGGGSGTQYF

j_gene: TRBJ1-2
v_gene: TRBV30
abundance: .
d_gene: .
CDR3nt: TGTGCCTGGAGCCTGGGGGGGAACTATGGCTACACCTTC
CDR3aa: CAWSLGGNYGYTF

j_gene: TRBJ1-2
v_gene: TRBV10-3
abundance: few
d_gene: .
CDR3nt: TGTGCCATCAGTGGGGAGGGTAGCTATGGCTACACCTTC
CDR3aa: CAISGEGSYGYTF

j_gene: TRBJ2-7
v_gene: TRBV11-2
abundance: .
d_gene: .
CDR3nt: TGTGCCAGCAGCATAAGCGGACCGTCGGGATACGAGCAGTACTTC
CDR3aa: CASSISGPSGYEQYF

j_gene: TRBJ2-3
v_gene: TRBV2
abundance: .
d_gene: .
CDR3nt: TGTGCCAGCAGTGAATTCCGCGCTTCGGGAGGGGGCGGTACGCAGTATTTT
CDR3aa: CASSEFRASGGGGTQYF